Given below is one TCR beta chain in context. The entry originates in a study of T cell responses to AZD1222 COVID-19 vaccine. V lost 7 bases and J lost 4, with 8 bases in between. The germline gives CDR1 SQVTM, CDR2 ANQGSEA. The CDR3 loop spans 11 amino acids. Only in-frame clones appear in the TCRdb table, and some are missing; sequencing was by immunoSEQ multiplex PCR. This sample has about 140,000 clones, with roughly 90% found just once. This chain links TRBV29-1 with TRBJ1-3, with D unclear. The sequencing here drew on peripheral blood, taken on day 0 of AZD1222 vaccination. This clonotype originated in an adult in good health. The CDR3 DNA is TGCAGCGCCACCGTAGGAAACACCATATATTTT. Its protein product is CSATVGNTIYF.